This paragraph covers one T cell receptor (beta chain) sequence. Its specificity is unknown. The source of the sample is a study of cytomegalovirus exposure and HLA in healthy donors. Findings of the study overall: Earlier analysis looked at TCR beta V segments, and most were productive about 87% or about 30% of the time. A later analysis linked a missense DCLRE1C variant to TCR beta V- and J-gene trimming. Associated with cytomegalovirus, according to the listing, were 150 to 200 TCR beta chains.

With 60 Vbeta and 13 Jbeta primers, the PCR was carried out. Sequencing was performed with immunoSEQ multiplex PCR; in TCRdb, only in-frame clones are kept and a portion is missing. This table has about 140,000 clones, 70% to 90% appearing once. Sequencing input: PBMCs. This clonotype was sampled from a man aged 45-65 years in good health and CMV-seronegative.

The CDR3 region is CASSYSGTVDEKLFF. CDR3 nucleotide sequence: TGTGCCAGCAGCTACTCCGGGACAGTCGATGAAAAACTGTTTTTT. The chain carries TRBV5-6 and TRBJ1-4; 7 bases match TRBD1. The V and J ends lost 3 bases and 6 bases, in that order; junction bases with no gene match: 8. The CDR3 contains 15 residues. The germline gives CDR1 SGHDT, CDR2 YYEEEE. Combining the CDR3 with reference TRBV5-6 and TRBJ1-4 gives the whole variable domain DAGVTQSPTHLIKTRGQQVTLRCSPKSGHDTVSWYQQALGQGPQFIFQYYEEEERQRGNFPDRFSGHQFPNYSSELNVNALLLGDSALYLCASSYSGTVDEKLFFGSGTQLSVL.